In its sample, the clone carrying this T cell receptor beta chain is medium-sized. Its specificity is unknown. This sample is part of a study of early T cells in non-severe SARS-CoV-2 infection. Study-wide background: Unpaired chains resulted from sequencing bulk RNA of unsorted whole blood. Overall study findings and caveats: The matching step, a VDJdb search, favored anti-spike CD8 responses and missed private and CD4 specificities.

cDNA molecules, individually, were tagged with unique molecular identifiers. TCRdb redid the calling of the 5' RACE reads with MiXCR, one entry per CDR3 protein. The data contain under 35,000 distinct CDR3 sequences, around 4.4% of them seen just once; the ten biggest clones take up about 12%. Trimming pared 5 bases from V and 4 bases from J, leaving 11 bases between. Germline V gene sequence: CDR1 SQVTM, CDR2 ANQGSEA. This CDR3 spans 12 amino acids. The chain uses TRBV29-1 and TRBJ1-1, with a weak D call TRBD1 (6 bases). The origin of this receptor is an adult who was a healthcare worker with PCR-confirmed SARS-CoV-2 infection or an uninfected control (not recorded which). The specimen was whole blood. The CDR3 DNA reads as TGCAGCGTTTCCAGGGGCGGCACTGAAGCTTTCTTT. Protein sequence: CSVSRGGTEAFF.